This T cell receptor beta chain was captured in a study of graft-versus-host responses after intestinal transplantation. Overall study context: All recipients were given anti-thymocyte globulin induction, and tacrolimus and steroids were then administered for about three years. General study results and limits: GvH clone levels peaked in circulation, and this peak was associated with early post-transplant HvG declines.

This clone was recorded once. The antigen is undetermined. Method: immunoSEQ multiplex PCR; TCRdb's copy keeps in-frame clones and lacks some. The sample yields approximately 90,000 clones, 88% seen once. The sample was unstimulated CD4+ T cells sorted from spleen or lymph node cells, taken before transplant. The source of this sequence is a human donor who was the organ donor for an intestinal transplant.

CDR3 sequence (DNA): TGTGCCAGCAGTTACGGGACAGGGGGCCGTGGCTACACCTTC. It codes for CASSYGTGGRGYTF. The chain carries TRBV6-5 and TRBJ1-2; 12 nucleotides agree with TRBD1. CDR1 and CDR2 from the germline V gene are MNHEY and SVGAGI. Losses at the gene ends were 2 bases for V and 7 bases for J; bases not matched to a gene: 2. This CDR3 contains 14 residues.